The 18 T cell receptor beta chains below all came from one sample that was sequenced in a study of identical twins. TCRdb re-called the 5' RACE reads through MiXCR, storing one row per CDR3 protein. The top ten clones hold roughly 0.3% of a sample with approximately 1.8 million distinct CDR3 sequences, about 32% of them seen once. Sequenced input: cord blood. The source of these receptors is a newborn girl in good health.

This clonotype appeared a few times. The V call is TRBV6-6, the J call TRBJ2-7; 12 nucleotides line up with TRBD2. With 0 bases clipped from V and 2 bases from J, the junction kept 5 bases outside the gene matches. CDR1 and CDR2 (germline): MNHNY, SVGAGI (reference sequence). CDR3 length equals 17 residues. The chain's CDR3 is CASSYSVGLAGTYEQYF. The DNA for the CDR3 is TGTGCCAGCAGTTACTCGGTAGGACTAGCGGGAACCTACGAGCAGTACTTC.

The chain employs TRBV20-1 and TRBJ2-1; D call uncertain. This CDR3 is 14 amino acids long. Trimming took off 2 bases at V and 9 bases at J, with 17 bases between the two ends. CDR1 is DFQATT, CDR2 SNEGSKA, per germline (reference sequence). This CDR3 reads CSARLPTSYSEQFF. The CDR3 nucleotides read TGCAGTGCTAGACTTCCGACCAGTTATAGTGAGCAGTTCTTC.

The rearrangement joins TRBV5-1 to TRBJ1-2; 7 bases fit TRBD1. CDR1 SGHRS and CDR2 YFSETQ come from the germline V gene. This CDR3 is 16 amino acids long. V shed 4 bases, J shed 0 bases, and the junction held 9 bases outside the gene matches. As DNA, the CDR3 is TGCGCCAGCAGCGACAACGTTCAGGGGGCTAACTATGGCTACACCTTC. This translates into CASSDNVQGANYGYTF. The full variable domain, in which reference TRBV5-1 and TRBJ1-2 provide the parts outside the CDR3, is KAGVTQTPRYLIKTRGQQVTLSCSPISGHRSVSWYQQTPGQGLQFLFEYFSETQRNKGNFPGRFSGRQFSNSRSEMNVSTLELGDSALYLCASSDNVQGANYGYTFGSGTRLTVV.

This clonotype was recorded at least ten times. The gene calls are TRBV10-2 and TRBJ1-5; no firm D call. The CDR3 consists of 14 residues. CDR1 and CDR2 (germline): WSHSY, SAAADI. Between the trimmed V and J ends, which lost 3 bases and 4 bases, there was a span of 10 bases. DNA of the CDR3: TGCGCCAGCAGTGATCGTCAGGTTAATCAGCCCCAGCATTTT. This gives the protein CASSDRQVNQPQHF.

The chain links TRBV5-1 to TRBJ2-3, with 11 bases fitting TRBD2. The CDR3 contains 20 residues. CDR1 is SGHRS and CDR2 is YFSETQ in the germline V gene. V lost 0 bases and J lost 0; bases outside the gene matches: 12. CDR3 coding DNA: TGCGCCAGCAGCTTGGGATCTAGCGGGGGGCAACCCGCTAGCACAGATACGCAGTATTTT. Protein: CASSLGSSGGQPASTDTQYF.

At least ten counts were recorded for this clonotype. V and J are TRBV27 and TRBJ2-7; D gene ambiguous. Trimming removed 6 bases from V and 1 base from J, with 7 bases in between. This CDR3 is 12 amino acids long. The germline V gene encodes CDR1 MNHEY and CDR2 SMNVEV (reference sequence). The CDR3 region is CASSSRSYEQYF. The CDR3 DNA is TGTGCCAGCAGCTCCCGGTCCTACGAGCAGTACTTC.

This clonotype was observed a few times. V gene TRBV12-3 or TRBV12-4 combines with J gene TRBJ2-5, with TRBD1 identical over 9 bases. The better agreement between TRBJ2-7 and the DNA end casts doubt on the J call. The length of the CDR3 is 14 residues. The CDR3 region has the DNA TGTGCCAGCAGTAGACAGGGGGATTACTACGAGCAGTACTTC. Amino acids: CASSRQGDYYEQYF.

This clonotype has a count of ten or more. The V call is TRBV14, the J call TRBJ2-1; either TRBD1 or TRBD2 may supply D (5 bases each). CDR1 SGHDN and CDR2 FVKESK come from the germline V gene. The V end lost 1 base, the J end lost 10 bases, and 11 bases lay between the germline ends. CDR3 length: 13 amino acids. In DNA, the CDR3 is TGTGCCAGCAGCCAAGTCCGGGGCGGCGAGCAGTTCTTC. Its protein product is CASSQVRGGEQFF.

The chain links TRBV12-3 or TRBV12-4 to TRBJ2-7; a possible D gene is TRBD1 (6 bases). The CDR3 length is 15 residues. V was shortened by 0 bases and J by 7 bases, with 16 bases between the two germline ends. The CDR3 sequence is CASSLAGAPVDEQYF. CDR3 sequence (DNA): TGTGCCAGCAGTTTAGCGGGGGCTCCGGTGGATGAGCAGTACTTC.

The chain joins TRBV5-1 to TRBJ2-7; 9 bases align to TRBD1. Germline V gives CDR1 SGHRS, CDR2 YFSETQ. The V and J ends lost 10 bases and 4 bases, in that order; junction bases with no gene match: 12. The CDR3 length is 14 residues. CDR3 sequence (DNA): TGCGCCGGCGGAAAGGGACAGGGAAGGTACGAGCAGTACTTC. It codes for CAGGKGQGRYEQYF.

CDR3 region: CASERGAQPSADTQYF. In DNA form, the CDR3 reads TGTGCCAGCGAGCGGGGGGCTCAACCTAGCGCAGATACGCAGTATTTT. The V call is TRBV12-3 or TRBV12-4, the J call TRBJ2-3; 9 nucleotides match TRBD2. The CDR3 runs to 16 residues. Trimming removed 8 bases from V and 4 bases from J; junction bases left unmatched: 13.

This clonotype was counted between two and nine times. The chain uses TRBV20-1 and TRBJ1-6; 7 bases are a match to TRBD1. This CDR3 is 15 amino acids long. CDR1 DFQATT and CDR2 SNEGSKA come from the germline V gene (reference sequence). Losses at the gene ends were 3 bases for V and 4 bases for J; bases not matched to a gene: 6. The CDR3 sequence is CSARRPGQYNSPLHF. CDR3 sequence (DNA): TGCAGTGCTAGGAGGCCGGGACAGTATAATTCACCCCTCCACTTT.

This clonotype was observed a few times. This rearrangement joins TRBV29-1 to TRBJ1-2; 8 positions agree with TRBD1. Per germline, CDR1 SQVTM and CDR2 ANQGSEA. Trimming cost V 3 bases and J 6 bases; bases outside gene matches: 9. The CDR3 is made up of 14 amino acids. The CDR3 here is CSVEANRGADGYTF. The DNA for the CDR3 is TGCAGCGTTGAGGCAAACAGGGGGGCGGATGGCTACACCTTC.

This sequence joins TRBV14 and TRBJ2-1; D not certain. Looked up from germline, CDR1 is SGHDN and CDR2 is FVKESK. The CDR3 totals 15 residues. Trimming pared 0 bases from V and 5 bases from J, leaving 11 bases between. DNA of the CDR3: TGTGCCAGCAGCCAAGAGGTCTTTTTTAACAATGAGCAGTTCTTC. It translates to CASSQEVFFNNEQFF.

This clonotype was seen a few times. The chain couples TRBV13 to TRBJ2-1, with 10 bases lining up with TRBD1. Germline V lookup: CDR1 PRHDT, CDR2 FYEKMQ (reference sequence). The CDR3 is made up of 17 amino acids. The V gene end was trimmed by 0 bases and the J gene end by 6 bases; junction bases not matched to a gene: 8. Here the CDR3 reads CASSLGLVTGGSNEQFF. CDR3 bases: TGTGCCAGCAGCTTAGGCCTAGTGACAGGGGGCTCCAATGAGCAGTTCTTC. Variable domain in full (rest from reference TRBV13 and TRBJ2-1): AAGVIQSPRHLIKEKRETATLKCYPIPRHDTVYWYQQGPGQDPQFLISFYEKMQSDKGSIPDRFSAQQFSDYHSELNMSSLELGDSALYFCASSLGLVTGGSNEQFFGPGTRLTVL.

This clonotype has a handful of counts. V and J are TRBV20-1 and TRBJ1-5; TRBD1 agrees at 10 bases. Losses at the gene ends were 6 bases for V and 5 bases for J; bases not matched to a gene: 4. CDR3 length equals 13 residues. Germline V CDR1 and CDR2: DFQATT, SNEGSKA (reference sequence). The CDR3 nucleotides read TGCAGTGCCTCCGGGACAGGGGATCAGCCCCAGCATTTT. Protein: CSASGTGDQPQHF.

This clonotype appeared many times. The V call is TRBV20-1, the J call TRBJ2-7; TRBD1 is a possible D gene (6 bases). The CDR3 contains 12 residues. Looked up from germline, CDR1 is DFQATT and CDR2 is SNEGSKA (reference sequence). Between the trimmed V and J ends, which lost 5 bases and 4 bases, there was a span of 12 bases. The CDR3 DNA reads as TGCAGTGCTCGACAGGTCTTGTACGAGCAGTACTTC. This gives the protein CSARQVLYEQYF.

This sequence joins TRBV30 and TRBJ1-2; 8 nucleotides line up with TRBD1. The germline gives CDR1 GTSNPN, CDR2 SVGIG (reference sequence). CDR3 size: 14 residues. V lost 3 bases to trimming and J lost 0 bases; unmatched junction nucleotides: 3. The CDR3 is CAWRDRGANYGYTF. In DNA form, the CDR3 reads TGTGCCTGGAGAGACAGGGGAGCTAACTATGGCTACACCTTC.